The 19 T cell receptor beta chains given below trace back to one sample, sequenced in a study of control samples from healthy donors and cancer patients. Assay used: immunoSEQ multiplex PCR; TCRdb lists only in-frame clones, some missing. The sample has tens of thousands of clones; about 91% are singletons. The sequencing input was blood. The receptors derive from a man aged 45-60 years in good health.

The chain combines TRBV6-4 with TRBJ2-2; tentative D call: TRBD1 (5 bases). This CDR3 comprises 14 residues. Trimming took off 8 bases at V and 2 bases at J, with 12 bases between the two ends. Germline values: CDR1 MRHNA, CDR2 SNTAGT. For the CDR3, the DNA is TGTGCCAGCGGCGCAGGGCCCAACACCGGGGAGCTGTTTTTT. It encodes CASGAGPNTGELFF.

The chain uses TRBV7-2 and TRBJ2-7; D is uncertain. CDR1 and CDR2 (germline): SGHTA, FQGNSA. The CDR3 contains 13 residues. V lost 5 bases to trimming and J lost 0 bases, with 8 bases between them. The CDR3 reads CASSLPSSYEQYF. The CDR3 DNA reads TGTGCCAGCAGCCTCCCCAGCTCCTACGAGCAGTACTTC.

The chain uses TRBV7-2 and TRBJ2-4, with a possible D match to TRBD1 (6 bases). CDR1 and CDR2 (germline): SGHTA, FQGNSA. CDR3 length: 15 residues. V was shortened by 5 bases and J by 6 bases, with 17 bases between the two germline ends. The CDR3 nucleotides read TGTGCCAGCAGCGCTCAACAGGGCTCGGGAAACATTCAGTACTTC. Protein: CASSAQQGSGNIQYF.

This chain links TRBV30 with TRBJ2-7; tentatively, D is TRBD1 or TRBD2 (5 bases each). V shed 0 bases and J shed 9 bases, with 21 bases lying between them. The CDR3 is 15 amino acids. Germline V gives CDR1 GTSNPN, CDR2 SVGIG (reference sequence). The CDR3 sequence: CAWSVARERDPGQYF. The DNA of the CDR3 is TGTGCCTGGAGTGTGGCGCGTGAAAGGGACCCCGGGCAGTACTTC.

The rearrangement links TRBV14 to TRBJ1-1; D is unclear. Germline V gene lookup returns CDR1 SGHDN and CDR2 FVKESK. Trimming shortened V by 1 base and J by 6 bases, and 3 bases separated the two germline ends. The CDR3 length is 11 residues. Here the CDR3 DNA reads TGTGCCAGCAGCCAAGGACCTGAAGCTTTCTTT. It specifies CASSQGPEAFF.

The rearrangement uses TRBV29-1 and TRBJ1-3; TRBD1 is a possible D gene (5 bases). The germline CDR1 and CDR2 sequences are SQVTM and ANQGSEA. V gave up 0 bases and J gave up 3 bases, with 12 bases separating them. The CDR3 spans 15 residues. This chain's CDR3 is CSVEDGGSDGNTIYF. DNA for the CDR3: TGCAGCGTTGAAGATGGGGGGTCGGATGGAAACACCATATATTTT.

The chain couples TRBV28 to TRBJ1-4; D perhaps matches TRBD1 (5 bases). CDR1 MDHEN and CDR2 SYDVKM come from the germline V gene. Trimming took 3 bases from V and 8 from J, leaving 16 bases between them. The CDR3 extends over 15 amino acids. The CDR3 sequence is CASSFGGGGREKLFF. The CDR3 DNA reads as TGTGCCAGCAGTTTCGGCGGGGGAGGACGGGAAAAACTGTTTTTT.

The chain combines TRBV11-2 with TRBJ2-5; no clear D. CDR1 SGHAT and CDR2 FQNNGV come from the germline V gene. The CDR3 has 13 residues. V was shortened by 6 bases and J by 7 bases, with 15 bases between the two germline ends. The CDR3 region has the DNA TGTGCCAGCAGAAAAAAGTCCGCCGGGACCCAGTACTTC. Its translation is CASRKKSAGTQYF.

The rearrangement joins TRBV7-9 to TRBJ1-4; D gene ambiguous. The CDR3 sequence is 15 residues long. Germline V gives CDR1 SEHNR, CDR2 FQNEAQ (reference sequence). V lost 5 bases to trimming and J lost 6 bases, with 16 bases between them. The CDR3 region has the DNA TGTGCCAGCAGCCCCGGGTGGAGGGAGGATGAAAAACTGTTTTTT. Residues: CASSPGWREDEKLFF.

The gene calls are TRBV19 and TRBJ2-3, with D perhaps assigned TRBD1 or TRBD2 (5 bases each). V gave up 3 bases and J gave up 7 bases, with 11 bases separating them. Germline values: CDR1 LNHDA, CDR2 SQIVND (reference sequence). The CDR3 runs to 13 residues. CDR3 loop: CASSIIWGNTQYF. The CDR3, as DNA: TGTGCCAGTAGTATCATATGGGGGAATACGCAGTATTTT.

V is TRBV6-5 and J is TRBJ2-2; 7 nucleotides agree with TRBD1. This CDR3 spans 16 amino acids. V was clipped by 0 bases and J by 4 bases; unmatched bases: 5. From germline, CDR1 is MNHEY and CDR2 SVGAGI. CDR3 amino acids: CASSYSVDRATGELFF. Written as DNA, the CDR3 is TGTGCCAGCAGTTACTCGGTTGACAGGGCCACCGGGGAGCTGTTTTTT.

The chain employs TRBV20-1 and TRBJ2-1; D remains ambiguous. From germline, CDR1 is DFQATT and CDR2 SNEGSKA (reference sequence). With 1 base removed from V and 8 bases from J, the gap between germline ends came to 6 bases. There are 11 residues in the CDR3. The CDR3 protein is CSARAAHEQFF. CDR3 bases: TGCAGTGCTAGAGCGGCCCATGAGCAGTTCTTC.

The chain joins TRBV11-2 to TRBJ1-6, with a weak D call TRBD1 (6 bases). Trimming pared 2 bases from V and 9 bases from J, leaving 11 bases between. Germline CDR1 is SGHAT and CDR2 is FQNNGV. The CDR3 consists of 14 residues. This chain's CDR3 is CASSLRTEGSPLHF. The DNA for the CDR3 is TGTGCCAGCAGCTTAAGGACAGAGGGTTCACCCCTCCACTTT.

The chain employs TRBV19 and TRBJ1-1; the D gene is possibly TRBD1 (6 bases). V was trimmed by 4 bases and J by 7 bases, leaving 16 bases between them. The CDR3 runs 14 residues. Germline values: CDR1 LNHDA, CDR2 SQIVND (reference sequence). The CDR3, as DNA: TGTGCCAGTAGTACCATCGAAGGGGGGGTTGAAGCTTTCTTT. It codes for CASSTIEGGVEAFF.

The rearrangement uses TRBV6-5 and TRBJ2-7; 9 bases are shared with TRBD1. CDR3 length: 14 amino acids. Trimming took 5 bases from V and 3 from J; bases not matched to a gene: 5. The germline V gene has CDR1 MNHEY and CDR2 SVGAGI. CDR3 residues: CASSIGTGNYEQYF. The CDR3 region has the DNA TGTGCCAGCAGTATTGGGACAGGGAACTACGAGCAGTACTTC.

The CDR3 protein is CASSRDSLLETQYF. CDR3 nucleotide sequence: TGTGCCAGCAGTCGGGACAGCCTTTTGGAGACCCAGTACTTC. V is TRBV7-9 and J is TRBJ2-5; 7 nucleotides align to TRBD1. This CDR3 comprises 14 residues. V was pared by 6 bases and J by 5 bases, with 9 bases of the junction left unmatched. Germline loops: CDR1 SEHNR, CDR2 FQNEAQ (reference sequence).

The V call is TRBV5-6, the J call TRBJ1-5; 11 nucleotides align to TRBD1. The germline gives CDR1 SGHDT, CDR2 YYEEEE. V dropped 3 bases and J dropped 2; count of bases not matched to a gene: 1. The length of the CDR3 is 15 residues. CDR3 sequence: CASSWTGGGNQPQHF. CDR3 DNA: TGTGCCAGCAGCTGGACAGGGGGCGGCAATCAGCCCCAGCATTTT.

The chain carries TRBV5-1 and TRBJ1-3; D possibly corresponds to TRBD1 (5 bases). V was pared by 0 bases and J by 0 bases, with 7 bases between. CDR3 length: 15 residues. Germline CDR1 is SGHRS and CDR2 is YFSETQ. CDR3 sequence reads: CASSLGGRSGNTIYF. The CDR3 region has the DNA TGCGCCAGCAGCTTGGGGGGCCGCTCTGGAAACACCATATATTTT.

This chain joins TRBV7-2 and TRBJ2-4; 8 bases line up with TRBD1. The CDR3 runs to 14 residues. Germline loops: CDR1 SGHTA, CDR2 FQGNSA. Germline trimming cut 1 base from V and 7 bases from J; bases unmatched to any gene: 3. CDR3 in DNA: TGTGCCAGCAGCTTAGGGCAGGGGGCGAACATTCAGTACTTC. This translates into CASSLGQGANIQYF.